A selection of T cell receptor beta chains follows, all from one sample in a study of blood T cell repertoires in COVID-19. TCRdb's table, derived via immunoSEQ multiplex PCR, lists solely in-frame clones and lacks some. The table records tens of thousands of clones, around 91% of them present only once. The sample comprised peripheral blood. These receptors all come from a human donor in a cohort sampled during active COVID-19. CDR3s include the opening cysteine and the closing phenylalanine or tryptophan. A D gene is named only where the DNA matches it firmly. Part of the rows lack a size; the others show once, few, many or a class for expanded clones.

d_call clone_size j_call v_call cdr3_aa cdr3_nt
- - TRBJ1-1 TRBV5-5 CASSLAPRNTEAFF TGTGCCAGCAGCTTGGCCCCGAGGAACACTGAAGCTTTCTTT
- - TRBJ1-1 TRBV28 CASSSIPERRMNTEAFF TGTGCCAGCAGTTCCATCCCGGAGAGGAGAATGAACACTGAAGCTTTCTTT
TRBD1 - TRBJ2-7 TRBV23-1 CASSAHNTGASSYEQYF TGCGCCAGCAGTGCACATAACACAGGGGCCAGCTCCTACGAGCAGTACTTC
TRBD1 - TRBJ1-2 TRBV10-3 CAISASTGGYGYTF TGTGCCATCAGTGCTTCGACAGGGGGCTATGGCTACACCTTC
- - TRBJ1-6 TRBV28 CASSWTAGDSPLHF TGTGCCAGCAGTTGGACGGCCGGGGATTCACCCCTCCACTTT
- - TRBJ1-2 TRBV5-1 CASSLALGVYGYTF TGCGCCAGCAGCTTGGCCCTGGGAGTCTATGGCTACACCTTC
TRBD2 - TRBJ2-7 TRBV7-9 CASSSRTRDEQYF TGTGCCAGCAGCTCGAGGACTAGGGACGAGCAGTACTTC
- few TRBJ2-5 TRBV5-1 CASSFEFELEETQYF TGCGCCAGCAGCTTTGAATTTGAGCTGGAAGAGACCCAGTACTTC
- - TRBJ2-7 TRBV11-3 CASSLNPEDEQYF TGTGCCAGCAGCTTAAACCCGGAGGACGAGCAGTACTTC
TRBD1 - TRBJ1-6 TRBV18 CASSPNAGGKSPLHF TGTGCCAGCTCTCCGAACGCAGGGGGCAAATCACCCCTCCACTTT
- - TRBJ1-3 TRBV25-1 CASSDQGRGNTIYF TGTGCCAGCAGTGATCAGGGTCGTGGAAACACCATATATTTT
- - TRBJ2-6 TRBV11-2 CASSLLGRATFSGANVLTF TGTGCCAGCAGCTTACTCGGCAGGGCAACATTCTCTGGGGCCAACGTCCTGACTTTC
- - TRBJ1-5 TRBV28 CASRPWGGSNQPQHF TGTGCCAGCAGGCCCTGGGGCGGCTCCAATCAGCCCCAGCATTTT
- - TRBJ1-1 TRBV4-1 CASSHEGPNTEAFF TGCGCCAGCAGCCATGAGGGCCCTAACACTGAAGCTTTCTTT
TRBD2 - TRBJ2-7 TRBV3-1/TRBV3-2 CASSQIRSGGDNYEQYF TGTGCCAGCAGCCAAATCCGAAGCGGGGGGGACAACTACGAGCAGTACTTC
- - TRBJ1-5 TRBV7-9 CASSPKQGSNQPQHF TGTGCCAGCAGCCCCAAACAGGGTAGCAATCAGCCCCAGCATTTT
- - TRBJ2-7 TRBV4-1 CASSQEAGAYEQYF TGCGCCAGCAGCCAAGAGGCAGGGGCCTACGAGCAGTACTTC
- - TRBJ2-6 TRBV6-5 CASNRGPAGANVLTF TGTGCCAGCAACCGGGGTCCGGCTGGGGCCAACGTCCTGACTTTC
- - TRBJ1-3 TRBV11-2 CASSLVGPGNTIYF TGTGCCAGCAGCTTAGTGGGGCCTGGAAACACCATATATTTT
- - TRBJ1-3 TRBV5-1 CASSPDGFSGNTIYF TGCGCCAGCAGCCCAGACGGGTTCTCTGGAAACACCATATATTTT
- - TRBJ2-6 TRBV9 CASSINRVGSGANVLTF TGTGCCAGCAGCATTAACAGGGTTGGCTCTGGGGCCAACGTCCTGACTTTC
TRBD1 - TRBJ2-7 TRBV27 CASSSTGGFVEQYF TGTGCCAGCAGTTCGACAGGGGGCTTTGTGGAGCAGTACTTC
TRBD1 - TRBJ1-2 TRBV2 CASSTEPAGTGANHGYTF TGTGCCAGCAGTACTGAGCCAGCGGGGACAGGGGCTAACCATGGCTACACCTTC
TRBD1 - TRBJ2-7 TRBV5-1 CASRDRAYEQYF TGCGCCAGCAGAGACAGGGCCTACGAGCAGTACTTC
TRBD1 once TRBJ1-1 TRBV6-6 CASSQGQAPMNTEAFF TGTGCCAGCAGCCAAGGACAGGCCCCAATGAACACTGAAGCTTTCTTT
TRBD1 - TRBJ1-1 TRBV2 CASSDWTGSMNTEAFF TGTGCCAGCAGCGACTGGACAGGGTCCATGAACACTGAAGCTTTCTTT
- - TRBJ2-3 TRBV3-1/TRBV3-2 CASSSPLLVPGDTQYF TGTGCCAGCAGCTCCCCCCTTTTGGTTCCCGGAGATACGCAGTATTTT
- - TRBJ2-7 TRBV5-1 CASSPGYEQYF TGCGCCAGCAGCCCCGGGTACGAGCAGTACTTC
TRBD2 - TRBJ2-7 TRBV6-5 CASSQASGNYEQYF TGTGCCAGCAGTCAGGCTAGCGGCAACTACGAGCAGTACTTC
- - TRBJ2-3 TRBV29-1 CSGGIGDTQYF TGCAGCGGGGGAATCGGAGATACGCAGTATTTT
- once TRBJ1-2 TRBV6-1 CASSEAGGDYGYTF TGTGCCAGCAGTGAAGCAGGTGGAGACTATGGCTACACCTTC
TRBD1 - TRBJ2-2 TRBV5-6 CASSNDRGWDTGELFF TGTGCCAGCAGCAACGACAGGGGGTGGGACACCGGGGAGCTGTTTTTT
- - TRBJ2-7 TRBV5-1 CASSSPGDQGRVFGEQYF TGCGCCAGCAGCTCACCCGGGGACCAGGGGAGGGTCTTCGGTGAGCAGTACTTC
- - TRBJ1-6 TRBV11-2 CASSLGRGDSIPLHF TGTGCCAGCAGCTTGGGCCGGGGGGACTCAATACCCCTCCACTTT
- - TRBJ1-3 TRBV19 CASRYGNTIYF TGTGCCAGTCGCTATGGAAACACCATATATTTT
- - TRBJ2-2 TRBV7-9 CASSSIVTRQDTNTGELFF TGTGCCAGCAGCTCTATTGTGACCCGACAGGACACGAACACCGGGGAGCTGTTTTTT
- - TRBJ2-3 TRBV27 CASSPQRFRDFADTQYF TGTGCCAGCAGTCCGCAACGCTTTAGAGATTTCGCAGATACGCAGTATTTT
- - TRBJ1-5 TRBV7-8 CASSALAGHQPQHF TGTGCCAGCAGCGCTCTGGCGGGGCATCAGCCCCAGCATTTT
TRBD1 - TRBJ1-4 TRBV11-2 CASSTYRGPTNEKLFF TGTGCCAGCAGCACTTACAGGGGACCAACTAATGAAAAACTGTTTTTT
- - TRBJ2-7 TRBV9 CASSARWGSDRDEQYF TGTGCCAGCAGCGCGAGATGGGGAAGCGACAGAGACGAGCAGTACTTC
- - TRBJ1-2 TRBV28 CASSSGRLTGNNYGYTF TGTGCCAGCAGTTCCGGCCGTCTAACAGGGAATAACTATGGCTACACCTTC
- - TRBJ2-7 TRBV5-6 CASSYTGTPRAEQYF TGTGCCAGCAGCTATACCGGGACACCACGGGCCGAGCAGTACTTC
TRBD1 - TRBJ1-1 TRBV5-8 CASSLEGANTEAFF TGTGCCAGCAGCTTGGAGGGGGCGAACACTGAAGCTTTCTTT
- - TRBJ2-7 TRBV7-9 CASSFPGRPYEQYF TGTGCCAGCAGCTTTCCCGGCAGGCCCTACGAGCAGTACTTC
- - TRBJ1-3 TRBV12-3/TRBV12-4 CASSRSGNTIYF TGTGCCAGCAGCCGTTCTGGAAACACCATATATTTT
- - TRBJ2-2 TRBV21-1 CASSKVHSNPGELFF TGTGCCAGCAGCAAAGTTCACAGTAACCCCGGGGAGCTGTTTTTT
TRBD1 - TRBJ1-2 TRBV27 CASSLKGAFGYGYTF TGTGCCAGCAGTTTGAAGGGGGCCTTTGGCTATGGCTACACCTTC
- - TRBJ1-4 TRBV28 CASTPTPQDEKLFF TGTGCCAGCACCCCGACACCACAGGATGAAAAACTGTTTTTT
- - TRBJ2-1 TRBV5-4 CASSLLGWTEEFF TGTGCCAGCAGCCTACTGGGGTGGACTGAGGAGTTCTTC
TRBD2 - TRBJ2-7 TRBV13 CASSPGLAGGPYEQYF TGTGCCAGCAGCCCCGGACTAGCGGGCGGACCTTACGAGCAGTACTTC
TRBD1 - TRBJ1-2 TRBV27 CASSLGRDRGLNYGYTF TGTGCCAGCAGTTTAGGCCGGGACAGGGGGCTGAACTATGGCTACACCTTC
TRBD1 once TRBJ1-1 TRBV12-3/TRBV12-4 CASSQGGAEAFF TGTGCCAGCAGTCAGGGGGGCGCTGAAGCTTTCTTT
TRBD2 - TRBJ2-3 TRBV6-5 CATPGGDTQYF TGTGCCACCCCGGGGGGGGATACGCAGTATTTT